This entry lists 20 T cell receptor beta chains sequenced from one sample in a study of human T cells and chemical hapten exposure. Noted time point: patch test 1, 2 weeks after DPC sensitization. Sample treatment: therapeutic diphenylcyclopropenone sensitization with weekly scalp DPC. TCRdb re-called the RACE reads with MiXCR, one entry per CDR3 protein. The top ten hold 7% to 10% of the sample, which has around 340,000 distinct CDR3 sequences, under 9% seen once. The source material was whole blood, sampled in connection with sensitization to the hapten diphenylcyclopropenone (DPC). The origin of the receptors is a woman aged 18 to 35 with alopecia areata. Some clones in this sample may be carry-over from other donors' samples.

The chain joins TRBV10-3 to TRBJ2-3; 9 positions agree with TRBD2. The ends lost 4 bases at V and 4 bases at J; junction bases unmatched: 3. The CDR3 is made up of 14 amino acids. Germline V gene data show CDR1 as ENHRY and CDR2 as SYGVKD. CDR3 DNA sequence: TGTGCCATCAGTGGTGGCGGGGGGGCAGATACGCAGTATTTT. It yields the protein CAISGGGGADTQYF.

The table lists this clonotype with many counts. The chain carries TRBV4-2 and TRBJ1-2, with TRBD1 matching 9 bases. The germline V gene encodes CDR1 LGHNA and CDR2 YNFKEQ. Losses at the gene ends were 0 bases for V and 4 bases for J; bases not matched to a gene: 9. The CDR3 is 17 residues long. CDR3 loop: CASSQEFEQGAGYGYTF. The CDR3 nucleotides read TGTGCCAGCAGCCAAGAATTCGAACAGGGGGCCGGCTATGGCTACACCTTC.

In this sample, this clonotype turned up a few times. The chain is built from TRBV25-1 and TRBJ1-1; D is uncertain. The germline CDR1 and CDR2 sequences are MGHDK and SYGVNS. This CDR3 spans 11 amino acids. V lost 6 bases, J lost 4 bases, and 6 bases lay in between. CDR3 amino acids: CASSHGTEAFF. The CDR3 bases are TGTGCCAGCAGCCATGGCACTGAAGCTTTCTTT.

This clonotype was recorded a few times. The chain couples TRBV7-2 to TRBJ2-3; 9 bases fit TRBD1. The CDR3 length is 16 residues. Looked up from germline, CDR1 is SGHTA and CDR2 is FQGNSA. V was pared by 5 bases and J by 2 bases, with 8 bases of the junction left unmatched. The CDR3 protein is CASSPQGTGFTDTQYF. Here the CDR3 DNA reads TGTGCCAGCAGCCCGCAGGGGACAGGGTTCACAGATACGCAGTATTTT.

The chain couples TRBV7-3 to TRBJ1-1; D call uncertain. V lost 5 bases, J lost 1 base, and 11 bases lay in between. Per germline, CDR1 SGHTA and CDR2 FQGTGA. The CDR3 extends over 14 amino acids. CDR3 loop: CASSPHPGNTEAFF. CDR3 nucleotide sequence: TGTGCCAGCAGCCCGCATCCAGGGAACACTGAAGCTTTCTTT.

This clonotype was counted only a few times. One end of the junction is discordant with germline, which a read error may explain. The chain recombines TRBV7-7 with TRBJ2-1; 8 bases are a match to TRBD2. This CDR3 is 15 amino acids long. CDR1 is SSHAT and CDR2 is FNYEAQ in the germline V gene (reference sequence). CDR3 DNA: TGTGCTAGCAGCTTAAACTTTGGCGGGGGGAATGAGCAGTTCTTC. Its protein is CASSLNFGGGNEQFF.

The chain joins TRBV7-7 to TRBJ2-1; D may correspond to TRBD1 or TRBD2 (6 bases each). Looked up from germline, CDR1 is SSHAT and CDR2 is FNYEAQ (reference sequence). CDR3 size: 14 residues. The CDR3 spells CARLGGSSYNEQFF. CDR3 in DNA: TGTGCTCGCCTGGGGGGCAGCTCCTACAATGAGCAGTTCTTC.

The CDR3 region has the DNA TGCGCCAGCAGCCGCGTACCGGGGGGGGAGATGGATGAGACCCAGTACTTC. This sequence encodes CASSRVPGGEMDETQYF. J is TRBJ2-5 and V is TRBV4-1, with TRBD2 matching 8 bases. This CDR3 contains 17 residues. Germline CDR1 is MGHRA and CDR2 is YSYEKL. V trimming: 4 bases; J trimming: 5 bases; junction bases outside the gene matches: 15.

The chain is built from TRBV18 and TRBJ2-7; 7 bases map to TRBD1. V lost 3 bases to trimming and J lost 6 bases; unmatched junction nucleotides: 8. Germline V gives CDR1 KGHSH, CDR2 LQKENI. The CDR3 length is 14 residues. This CDR3 reads CASSPGTVGSEQYF. Written as DNA, the CDR3 is TGTGCCAGCTCACCCGGGACAGTGGGCTCCGAGCAGTACTTC.

This clonotype was recorded a few times. The chain uses TRBV9 and TRBJ2-6, with D possibly matching TRBD2 (5 bases). The germline gives CDR1 SGDLS, CDR2 YYNGEE. This CDR3 has 19 residues. V was trimmed by 0 bases and J by 1 base, leaving 17 bases between them. CDR3 in DNA: TGTGCCAGCAGCGTAGCGAGGGTCCCTCGGAGGTCTGGGGCCAACGTCCTGACTTTC. As protein: CASSVARVPRRSGANVLTF.

This chain links TRBV12-5 with TRBJ2-3; the match to TRBD1 covers 10 bases. Per germline, CDR1 LGHNT and CDR2 FRNRAP. J gave up 6 bases and V 6 bases, and 3 bases lay outside the gene matches. The CDR3 is 13 amino acids. DNA for the CDR3: TGTGCTAGTGGACGGACAGGGGGGGATACGCAGTATTTT. Translating gives CASGRTGGDTQYF.

This clonotype showed up just a few times. The CDR3 protein is CASTGTGRPGELFF. Written as DNA, the CDR3 is TGTGCCAGCACAGGGACAGGGAGACCCGGGGAGCTGTTTTTT. This chain uses TRBV25-1 with TRBJ2-2; TRBD1 matches at 9 bases. Trimming at V came to 7 bases and at J to 6 bases, leaving 6 bases not matched to a gene. Germline-derived CDR1 and CDR2 are MGHDK and SYGVNS. This CDR3 has 14 amino acids.

The table lists this clonotype with many counts. The chain carries TRBV5-1 and TRBJ2-1; D is possibly TRBD2 (5 bases). The CDR3 has 13 residues. V lost 1 base to trimming and J lost 9 bases, with 11 bases between them. Germline CDR1 reads SGHRS; CDR2 reads YFSETQ. Here the CDR3 reads CASSLTSPGEQFF. The CDR3 region has the DNA TGCGCCAGCAGCTTGACTAGTCCCGGTGAGCAGTTCTTC.

This clonotype occurred many times. The V gene is TRBV2, the J gene TRBJ2-1; a possible D gene is TRBD2 (6 bases). CDR3 size: 15 residues. Trimming took off 8 bases at V and 4 bases at J, with 18 bases between the two ends. Germline CDR1 SNHLY, CDR2 FYNNEI. The CDR3 spells CASGEDSTRYNEQFF. DNA of the CDR3: TGTGCCAGCGGGGAGGACTCGACGAGGTACAATGAGCAGTTCTTC.

This rearrangement joins TRBV2 to TRBJ2-7; D call uncertain. Trimming took off 7 bases at V and 9 bases at J, with 7 bases between the two ends. Germline V gene sequence: CDR1 SNHLY, CDR2 FYNNEI. The CDR3 is made up of 9 amino acids. Here the CDR3 reads CASTPPQYF. The CDR3, as DNA: TGTGCCAGCACCCCCCCGCAGTACTTC.

This clonotype has just a few counts. This rearrangement joins TRBV7-6 to TRBJ2-3, with 7 positions matching TRBD2. V lost 5 bases and J lost 2; bases outside the gene matches: 16. The CDR3 length is 18 residues. Germline CDR1 SGHVS, CDR2 FNYEAQ. The CDR3, as DNA: TGTGCCAGCAGCCCCAACCGACTAGTAGCGGGTTACACAGATACGCAGTATTTT. This sequence encodes CASSPNRLVAGYTDTQYF.

This clonotype showed up just a few times. The V call is TRBV19, the J call TRBJ2-1; the match to TRBD2 covers 11 bases. The CDR3 loop spans 14 amino acids. The germline gives CDR1 LNHDA, CDR2 SQIVND (reference sequence). V trimming: 5 bases; J trimming: 8 bases; junction bases outside the gene matches: 5. The CDR3 DNA sequence: TGTGCCAGTAGTCGGGGACTAGCGGCGGATGAGCAGTTCTTC. It yields the protein CASSRGLAADEQFF.

The table lists this clonotype with many counts. This rearrangement joins TRBV7-9 to TRBJ2-2; 9 nucleotides agree with TRBD1. In germline, CDR1 is SEHNR, CDR2 FQNEAQ (reference sequence). Unmatched junction bases numbered 8, after V lost 7 bases and J lost 5 bases. The CDR3 consists of 15 residues. The CDR3 spells CASNSGTGPTGELFF. The CDR3 bases are TGTGCCAGCAACTCCGGGACAGGGCCGACCGGGGAGCTGTTTTTT.

The V call is TRBV14, the J call TRBJ2-5; D is possibly TRBD2 (5 bases). The CDR3 spans 18 residues. Germline CDR1 SGHDN, CDR2 FVKESK. V lost 0 bases to trimming and J lost 2 bases, with 19 bases between them. The CDR3 is CASSQDWTDTNLQETQYF. The CDR3 region has the DNA TGTGCCAGCAGCCAAGACTGGACTGATACAAACCTACAAGAGACCCAGTACTTC.

V gene TRBV27 combines with J gene TRBJ1-1; 7 bases align to TRBD1. Looked up from germline, CDR1 is MNHEY and CDR2 is SMNVEV (reference sequence). The CDR3 consists of 14 residues. The V segment lost 4 bases and the J segment 5 bases; nucleotides outside the gene matches: 7. In nucleotides, the CDR3 is TGTGCCAGCAGTTATTTGACAGGGAGGACTGAAGCTTTCTTT. It codes for CASSYLTGRTEAFF.